This TCR beta chain originates from a study of blood T cells in healthy people across ages (dated by TCRdb to the mid-2010s). Describing the broader study: In model experiments, template switching captured roughly one uniquely barcoded TCR beta cDNA molecule for every two T cells. The study analyzed two additional independent replicas of 1 million unique cDNA reads from the same blood draw for two donors, one aged 18 to 30 and one aged 80 or older. To avoid experimental bias, donors of different ages were spread randomly across the sequencing lanes. Four age groups were formed from the donors: young (average about 15 years), middle-aged (approximately 42), aged (approximately 60) and long-lived (less than 85). To track age-related changes in TCR beta repertoire diversity, the study relied on deep sequencing normalized with unique cDNA molecular identifiers. Summary of the overall study and its limitations: Because profiling used bulk unsorted PBMCs, naive and antigen-experienced compartments could not be compared conclusively. Estimates of total diversity based on one million sequenced T cells were considered lower bounds and underestimates. Compared with the aged group, the long-lived group had more naive CD4+ T cells, fewer expanded clones and increased TCR diversity, a pattern suggesting age selection. As age increased, observed TCR beta diversity per million T cells dropped in a roughly linear way, and a significant reduction was already evident by age around 41. Observed TCR beta diversity correlated strongly with the percentage of naive T cells measured by flow cytometry. Because donor CMV infection status was unknown, age-related changes in expanded clonotypes were potentially confounded.

The roughly 39 donors, aged about 6 to 100 years, were systemically healthy Caucasian individuals from Russia. Around 10 milliliters of peripheral blood were collected from each donor into EDTA-treated Vacutainer tubes. Ficoll-Paque density-gradient centrifugation was used to isolate PBMCs, with at least 7 million per sample. Total RNA was extracted from PBMCs with Trizol reagent, with at least 5.5 micrograms obtained per sample. Naive CD45RAhigh/CD27high T cell percentages were measured by flow cytometry on a PBMC aliquot from every donor. Its CDR3 holds 14 amino acids, cysteine through phenylalanine. The kept DNA is CDR3 alone, 42 bases in frame from the first base. Library construction relied on 5' RACE. TCRdb records Illumina HiSeq 2500 as the sequencer. A second PCR of about 6 to 11 cycles was performed with a sample-barcoded 5' primer and a J-beta primer mix. A unique molecular identifier was introduced onto each TCR beta cDNA molecule by a template-switch 5' adaptor carrying 12 random nucleotides. At least 2.5 million CDR3-containing paired-end reads were obtained from each sample. First-strand cDNA was synthesized from all RNA with the Mint cDNA synthesis kit, primed by a TRBC-specific oligonucleotide. Following uracil-DNA glycosylase treatment, all cDNA underwent a first 18-cycle PCR with the universal primers M1SS and BC2_uni_R. Processing in the source paper ran as follows. Normalization of each sample was performed by random selection of 1 million high-quality reads, each carrying a distinct molecular identifier. Reads sharing molecular identifiers were discarded rather than binned into consensus sequences. CDR3 identification, clonotype clustering and error correction used MiTCR with a Q25 quality threshold and the strictest error-elimination algorithm. A nonparametric unseen species model with Euler transformation was used to estimate a lower bound on total TCR beta diversity. The public reads were run again by TCRdb, first through fastp at Q25 and then through MiXCR, and only productive beta chains were kept. Each CDR3 protein appears once, grouped with its most common genes and DNA. Here the V and J calls rest on TCRdb's processing, not on the authors' analysis. Present in this sample are some 730,000 distinct CDR3 sequences, approximately 22% of which were seen just once. The biggest ten clones account for roughly a fifth of the sample.

Points on this clonotype: The antigen it recognizes is unknown. The record has no base qualities; no much larger clone is one base away.

In this chain, TRBV21-1 is recombined with TRBJ1-2; TRBD1 is the table's D call, not checked against the DNA. TRBV21-1 is recorded as a pseudogene. Material for sequencing was blood. The sequence came from a man between 65 and 85 years old in good health. The nucleotides read TGTGCCAGCAGCAAGGGACAGGGGGCGTGTGGCTACACCTTC. This translates into CASSKGQGACGYTF.